The present TCR beta chain was sequenced within a study of graft-versus-host responses after intestinal transplantation. In the study overall: Induction using anti-thymocyte globulin, followed by tacrolimus and steroids for about three years, was given to all recipients.

CDR3 length: 16 amino acids. V was clipped by 2 bases and J by 2 bases, with 13 bases between them. From germline, CDR1 is MNHEY and CDR2 SVGAGI. Sequencing was performed with immunoSEQ multiplex PCR; in TCRdb, only in-frame clones are kept and a portion is missing. The repertoire holds some 62,000 clones, with over 90% as singletons. Of note for this clone: Its specificity is unknown.

The origin of this receptor is a human donor who was the organ donor for an intestinal transplant. The starting material was unstimulated CD8+ T cells sorted from spleen or lymph node cells, obtained before transplant. The rearrangement uses TRBV6-5 and TRBJ2-1; D possibly corresponds to TRBD2 (5 bases). CDR3 sequence: CASSYRPAETYNEQFF. DNA of the CDR3: TGTGCCAGCAGTTACCGGCCAGCGGAAACCTACAATGAGCAGTTCTTC.